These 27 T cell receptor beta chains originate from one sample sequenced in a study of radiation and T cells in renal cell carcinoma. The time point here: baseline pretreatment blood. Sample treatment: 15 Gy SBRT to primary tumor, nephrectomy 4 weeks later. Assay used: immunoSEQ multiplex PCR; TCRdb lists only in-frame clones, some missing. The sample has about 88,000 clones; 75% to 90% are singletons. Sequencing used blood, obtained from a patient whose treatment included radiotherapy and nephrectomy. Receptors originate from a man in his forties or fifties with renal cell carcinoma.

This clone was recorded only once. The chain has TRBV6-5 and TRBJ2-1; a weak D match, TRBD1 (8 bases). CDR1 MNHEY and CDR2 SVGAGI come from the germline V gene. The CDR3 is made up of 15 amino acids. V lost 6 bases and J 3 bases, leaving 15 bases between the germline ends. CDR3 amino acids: CASSPDRDYYNEQFF. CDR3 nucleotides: TGTGCCAGCAGCCCGGACAGGGACTACTACAATGAGCAGTTCTTC.

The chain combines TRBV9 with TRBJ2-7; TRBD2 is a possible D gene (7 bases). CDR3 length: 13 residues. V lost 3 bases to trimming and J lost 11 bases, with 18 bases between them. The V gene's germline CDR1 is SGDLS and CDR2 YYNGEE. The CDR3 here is CASSAEDRGAKYF. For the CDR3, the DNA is TGTGCCAGCAGCGCAGAGGACCGGGGGGCGAAGTACTTC.

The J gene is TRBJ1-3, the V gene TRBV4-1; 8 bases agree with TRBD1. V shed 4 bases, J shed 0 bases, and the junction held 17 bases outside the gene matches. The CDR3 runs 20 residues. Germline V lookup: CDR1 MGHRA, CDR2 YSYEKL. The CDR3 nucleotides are TGCGCCAGCAGCCCGCACGGGACAGGTAGTCGTGTTAGCTCTGGAAACACCATATATTTT. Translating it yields CASSPHGTGSRVSSGNTIYF.

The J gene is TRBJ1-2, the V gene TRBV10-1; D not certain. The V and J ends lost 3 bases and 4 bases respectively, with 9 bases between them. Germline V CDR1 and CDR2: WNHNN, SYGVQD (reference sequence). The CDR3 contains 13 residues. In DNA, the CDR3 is TGCGCCAGCAGTGAAGGCGAAGCCTATGGCTACACCTTC. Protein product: CASSEGEAYGYTF.

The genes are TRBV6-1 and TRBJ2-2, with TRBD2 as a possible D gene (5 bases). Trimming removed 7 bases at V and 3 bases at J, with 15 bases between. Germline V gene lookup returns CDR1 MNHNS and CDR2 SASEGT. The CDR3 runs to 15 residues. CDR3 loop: CASKTIRTYTGELFF. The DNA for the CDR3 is TGTGCCAGCAAGACGATCCGGACTTACACCGGGGAGCTGTTTTTT.

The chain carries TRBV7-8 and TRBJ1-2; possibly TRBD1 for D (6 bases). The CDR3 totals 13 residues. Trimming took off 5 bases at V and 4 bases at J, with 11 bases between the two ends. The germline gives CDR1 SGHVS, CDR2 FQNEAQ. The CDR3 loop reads CASSPDRIYGYTF. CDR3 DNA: TGTGCCAGCAGCCCGGACAGAATCTATGGCTACACCTTC.

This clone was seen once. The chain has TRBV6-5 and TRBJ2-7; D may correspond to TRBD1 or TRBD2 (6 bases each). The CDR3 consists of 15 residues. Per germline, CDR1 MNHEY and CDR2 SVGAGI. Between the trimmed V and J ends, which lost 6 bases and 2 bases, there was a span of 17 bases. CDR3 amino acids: CASSRNRDFPYEQYF. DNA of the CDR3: TGTGCCAGCAGCCGGAACAGGGACTTTCCCTACGAGCAGTACTTC.

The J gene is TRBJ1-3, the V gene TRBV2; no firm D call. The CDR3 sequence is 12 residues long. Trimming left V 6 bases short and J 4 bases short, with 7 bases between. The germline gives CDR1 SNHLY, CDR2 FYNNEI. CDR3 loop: CASRGSGNTIYF. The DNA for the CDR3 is TGTGCCAGCAGGGGTTCAGGAAACACCATATATTTT.

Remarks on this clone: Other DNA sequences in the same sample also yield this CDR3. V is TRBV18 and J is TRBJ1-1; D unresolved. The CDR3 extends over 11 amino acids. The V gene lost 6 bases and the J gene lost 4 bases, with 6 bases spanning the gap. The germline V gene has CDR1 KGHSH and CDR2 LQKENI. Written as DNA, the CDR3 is TGTGCCAGCTCCCCCGGCACTGAAGCTTTCTTT. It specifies CASSPGTEAFF.

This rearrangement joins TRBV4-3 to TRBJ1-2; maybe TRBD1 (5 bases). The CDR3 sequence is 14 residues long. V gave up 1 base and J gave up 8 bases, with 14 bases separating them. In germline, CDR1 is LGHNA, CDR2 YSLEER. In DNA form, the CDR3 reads TGCGCCAGCAGCCAAGCGTCGGGGGTTGGCGGCTACACCTTC. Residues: CASSQASGVGGYTF.

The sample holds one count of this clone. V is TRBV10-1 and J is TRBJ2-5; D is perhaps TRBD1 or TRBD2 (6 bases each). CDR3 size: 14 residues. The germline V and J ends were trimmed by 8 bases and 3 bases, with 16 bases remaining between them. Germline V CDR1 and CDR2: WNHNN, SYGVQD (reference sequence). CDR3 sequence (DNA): TGCGCCAGCTCCCCTGGGGGGCCAGAAGAGACCCAGTACTTC. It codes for CASSPGGPEETQYF.

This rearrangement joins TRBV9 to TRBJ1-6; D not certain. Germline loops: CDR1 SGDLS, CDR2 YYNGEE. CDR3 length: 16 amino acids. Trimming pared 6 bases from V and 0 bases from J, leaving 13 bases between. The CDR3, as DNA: TGTGCCAGCATCCGGATGGGGAGCTCCTATAATTCACCCCTCCACTTT. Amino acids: CASIRMGSSYNSPLHF. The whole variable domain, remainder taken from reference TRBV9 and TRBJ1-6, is DSGVTQTPKHLITATGQRVTLRCSPRSGDLSVYWYQQSLDQGLQFLIQYYNGEERAKGNILERFSAQQFPDLHSELNLSSLELGDSALYFCASIRMGSSYNSPLHFGNGTRLTVT.

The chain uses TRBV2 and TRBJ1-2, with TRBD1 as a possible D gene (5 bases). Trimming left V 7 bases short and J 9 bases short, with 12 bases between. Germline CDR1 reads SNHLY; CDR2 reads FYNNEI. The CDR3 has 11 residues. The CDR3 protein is CASKYQGSYTF. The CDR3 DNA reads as TGTGCCAGCAAGTATCAGGGAAGCTACACCTTC. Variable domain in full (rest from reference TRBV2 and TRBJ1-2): EPEVTQTPSHQVTQMGQEVILRCVPISNHLYFYWYRQILGQKVEFLVSFYNNEISEKSEIFDDQFSVERPDGSNFTLKIRSTKLEDSAMYFCASKYQGSYTFGSGTRLTVV.

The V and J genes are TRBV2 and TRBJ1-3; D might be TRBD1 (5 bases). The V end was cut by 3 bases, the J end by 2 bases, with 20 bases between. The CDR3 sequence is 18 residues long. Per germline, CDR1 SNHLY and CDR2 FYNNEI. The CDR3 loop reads CASSELPGGGIPGNTIYF. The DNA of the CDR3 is TGTGCCAGCAGTGAGCTTCCGGGCGGGGGAATCCCTGGAAACACCATATATTTT.

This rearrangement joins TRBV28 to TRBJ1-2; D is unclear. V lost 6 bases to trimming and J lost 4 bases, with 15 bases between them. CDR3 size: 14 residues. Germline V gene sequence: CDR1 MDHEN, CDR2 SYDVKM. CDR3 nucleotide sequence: TGTGCCAGCAGGAGGCGGGTGGGGTTCTATGGCTACACCTTC. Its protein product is CASRRRVGFYGYTF.

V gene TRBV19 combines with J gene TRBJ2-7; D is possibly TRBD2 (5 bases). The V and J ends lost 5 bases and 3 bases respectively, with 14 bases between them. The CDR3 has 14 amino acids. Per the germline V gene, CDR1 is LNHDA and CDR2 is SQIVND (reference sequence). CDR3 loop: CASSVYGVGYEQYF. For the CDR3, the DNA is TGTGCCAGTAGTGTGTACGGGGTAGGCTACGAGCAGTACTTC.

This chain's CDR3 is CAGGQNIQYF. The CDR3 bases are TGTGCCGGGGGACAAAACATTCAGTACTTC. V usage is TRBV6-1 and J usage is TRBJ2-4; D tentatively fits TRBD1 or TRBD2 (5 bases each). This CDR3 contains 10 residues. V was pared by 11 bases and J by 5 bases, with 7 bases between. The germline V gene has CDR1 MNHNS and CDR2 SASEGT.

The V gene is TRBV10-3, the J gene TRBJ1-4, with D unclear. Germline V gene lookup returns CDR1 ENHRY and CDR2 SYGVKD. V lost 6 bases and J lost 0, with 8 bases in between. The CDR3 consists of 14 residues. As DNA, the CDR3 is TGTGCCATCAGGGACGGCGCAACTAATGAAAAACTGTTTTTT. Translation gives CAIRDGATNEKLFF.

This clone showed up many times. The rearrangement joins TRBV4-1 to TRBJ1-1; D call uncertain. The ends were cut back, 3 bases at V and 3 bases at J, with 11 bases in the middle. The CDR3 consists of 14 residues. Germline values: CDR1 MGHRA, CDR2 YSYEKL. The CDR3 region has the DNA TGCGCCAGCAGCCATCACGACCCCGACACTGAAGCTTTCTTT. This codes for CASSHHDPDTEAFF.

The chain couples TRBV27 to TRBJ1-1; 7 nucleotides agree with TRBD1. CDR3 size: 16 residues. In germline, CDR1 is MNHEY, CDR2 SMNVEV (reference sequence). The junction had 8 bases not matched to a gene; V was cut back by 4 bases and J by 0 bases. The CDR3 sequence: CASSWSGTALNTEAFF. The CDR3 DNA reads TGTGCCAGCAGTTGGTCCGGGACAGCTTTGAACACTGAAGCTTTCTTT.

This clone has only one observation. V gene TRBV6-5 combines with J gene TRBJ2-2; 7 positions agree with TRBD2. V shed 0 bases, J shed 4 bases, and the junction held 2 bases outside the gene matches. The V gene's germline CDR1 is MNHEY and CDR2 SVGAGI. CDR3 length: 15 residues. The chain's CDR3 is CASSYSWGGTGELFF. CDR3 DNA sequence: TGTGCCAGCAGTTACTCCTGGGGGGGCACCGGGGAGCTGTTTTTT.

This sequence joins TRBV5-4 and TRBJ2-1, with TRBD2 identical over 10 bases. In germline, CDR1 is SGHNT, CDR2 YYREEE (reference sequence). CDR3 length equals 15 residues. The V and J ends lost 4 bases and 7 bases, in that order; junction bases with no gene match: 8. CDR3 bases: TGTGCCAGCAGCCCTAGCGGGAGTTGGTATAATGAGCAGTTCTTC. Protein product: CASSPSGSWYNEQFF.

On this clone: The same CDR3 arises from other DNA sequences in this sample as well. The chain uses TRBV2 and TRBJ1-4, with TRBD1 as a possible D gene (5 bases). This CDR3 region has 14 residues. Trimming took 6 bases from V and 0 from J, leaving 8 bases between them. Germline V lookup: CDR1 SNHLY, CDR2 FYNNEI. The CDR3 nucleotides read TGTGCCAGCAGAGACAGAGCAACTAATGAAAAACTGTTTTTT. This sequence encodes CASRDRATNEKLFF.

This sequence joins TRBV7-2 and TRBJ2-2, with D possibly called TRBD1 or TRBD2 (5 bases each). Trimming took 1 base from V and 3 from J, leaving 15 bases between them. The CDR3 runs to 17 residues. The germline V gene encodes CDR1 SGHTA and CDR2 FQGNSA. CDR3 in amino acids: CASSLEWGNGDTGELFF. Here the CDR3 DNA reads TGTGCCAGCAGCTTAGAATGGGGGAATGGTGACACCGGGGAGCTGTTTTTT.

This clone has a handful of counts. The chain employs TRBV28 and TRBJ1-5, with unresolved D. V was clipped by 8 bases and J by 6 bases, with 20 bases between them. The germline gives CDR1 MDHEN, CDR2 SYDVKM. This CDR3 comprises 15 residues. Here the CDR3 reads CASGTQSYPSQPQHF. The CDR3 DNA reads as TGTGCCAGCGGAACACAGAGCTATCCCTCTCAGCCCCAGCATTTT.

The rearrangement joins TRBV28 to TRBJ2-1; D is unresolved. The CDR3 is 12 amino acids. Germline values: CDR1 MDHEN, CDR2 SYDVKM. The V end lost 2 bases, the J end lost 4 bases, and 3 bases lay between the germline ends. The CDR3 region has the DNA TGTGCCAGCAGTTTACAATACAATGAGCAGTTCTTC. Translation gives CASSLQYNEQFF.

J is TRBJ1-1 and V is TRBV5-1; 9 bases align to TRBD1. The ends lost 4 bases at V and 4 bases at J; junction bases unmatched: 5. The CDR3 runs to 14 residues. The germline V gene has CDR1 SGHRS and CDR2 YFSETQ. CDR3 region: CASSPDRGGTEAFF. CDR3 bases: TGCGCCAGCAGCCCGGACAGGGGCGGCACTGAAGCTTTCTTT.